This T cell receptor (beta chain) is from a study of shared clonotypes between healthy human individuals. At the level of the study: Those who served as donors were two women and a few men between the ages of 18 and 49. Study outcomes and limitations: Genetic and exposure-history diversity was limited by the few donors.

Remarks on this clone: The antigen remains undetermined.

The assay ran at deep level. Methods used by the authors: Quality scores were absent from the junction-only immunoSEQ sequences, so filtering differed. The protocol was immunoSEQ multiplex PCR, while the TCRdb copy is restricted to in-frame clones and leaves out a portion. The DNA was the basis for D and trimming; V, J and clone size are from that table. The data show about 1,800,000 clones, with 85% to 95% seen just once and under 1.5% held by the top ten. CDR1 and CDR2 from the germline V gene are MNHEY and SMNVEV (reference sequence). V lost 5 bases, J lost 3 bases, and 17 bases lay in between. The CDR3 is 16 amino acids. Terminally differentiated effector memory CD45RA+ cells were excluded by CCR7 positive selection of CD45RO-negative cells.

The TCR was taken from a young man in good health. The chain carries TRBV27 and TRBJ1-5; D gene uncertain. Source material: naive CD8+ T cells sorted from blood. As DNA, the CDR3 is TGTGCCAGCAGTCCTAGCCAAGGGCAGATCAATCAGCCCCAGCATTTT. Translation: CASSPSQGQINQPQHF.